These 20 T cell receptor beta chains originate from one sample sequenced in a study of shared clonotypes between healthy human individuals. This table comes from immunoSEQ multiplex PCR, and its TCRdb copy is limited to in-frame clones, with some not included. The sample comprises approximately 980,000 clones, about three quarters of which are singletons, and approximately 1.5% rests with the top ten. What was sequenced was memory CD4+ T cells sorted from blood. Subset given: CD45RA-negative fraction. The receptor source for this set is a man between 18 and 29 years old in good health.

This chain connects TRBV9 to TRBJ2-1; the D gene is possibly TRBD2 (6 bases). The V end lost 3 bases, the J end lost 6 bases, and 13 bases lay between the germline ends. The length of the CDR3 is 14 residues. Germline V gene sequence: CDR1 SGDLS, CDR2 YYNGEE. CDR3 coding DNA: TGTGCCAGCAGCGCGGGAACTAGCAGCAATGAGCAGTTCTTC. Translated, it gives CASSAGTSSNEQFF.

V gene TRBV6-5 combines with J gene TRBJ1-1, with D uncertain. The V end was cut by 6 bases, the J end by 0 bases, with 8 bases between. The CDR3 is 13 residues long. Germline V CDR1 and CDR2: MNHEY, SVGAGI. In DNA form, the CDR3 reads TGTGCCAGCAGGCGAAAAATGAACACTGAAGCTTTCTTT. This gives the protein CASRRKMNTEAFF.

This clone was picked up one time. This chain links TRBV10-3 with TRBJ1-1, with D hard to call. V shed 4 bases and J shed 0 bases, with 15 bases lying between them. The CDR3 covers 16 residues. CDR1 is ENHRY, CDR2 SYGVKD, per germline. CDR3 in amino acids: CAISVLASSVNTEAFF. For the CDR3, the DNA is TGTGCCATCAGTGTCCTTGCCAGCTCCGTGAACACTGAAGCTTTCTTT.

The chain recombines TRBV5-6 with TRBJ1-1; D is ambiguous. Germline V gene sequence: CDR1 SGHDT, CDR2 YYEEEE. V was shortened by 2 bases and J by 1 base, with 9 bases between the two germline ends. This CDR3 region has 14 residues. The chain's CDR3 is CASSLQNRNTEAFF. Here the CDR3 DNA reads TGTGCCAGCAGCTTACAAAACAGGAACACTGAAGCTTTCTTT. Complete variable domain (other parts from reference TRBV5-6 and TRBJ1-1): DAGVTQSPTHLIKTRGQQVTLRCSPKSGHDTVSWYQQALGQGPQFIFQYYEEEERQRGNFPDRFSGHQFPNYSSELNVNALLLGDSALYLCASSLQNRNTEAFFGQGTRLTVV.

This chain joins TRBV11-3 and TRBJ2-7; TRBD2 matches at 12 bases. The V segment lost 8 bases and the J segment 0 bases; nucleotides outside the gene matches: 17. The CDR3 has 19 amino acids. Germline CDR1 reads SGHNT; CDR2 reads YENEEA. The chain's CDR3 is CASVSDGPGLAGLSYEQYF. In nucleotides, the CDR3 is TGTGCCAGCGTGTCGGACGGTCCGGGACTAGCGGGTCTCTCCTACGAGCAGTACTTC. Combining the CDR3 with reference TRBV11-3 and TRBJ2-7 gives the whole variable domain EAGVVQSPRYKIIEKKQPVAFWCNPISGHNTLYWYLQNLGQGPELLIRYENEEAVDDSQLPKDRFSAERLKGVDSTLKIQPAELGDSAVYLCASVSDGPGLAGLSYEQYFGPGTRLTVT.

This sequence joins TRBV10-1 and TRBJ2-1; TRBD2 aligns across 10 bases. There are 16 residues in the CDR3. Looked up from germline, CDR1 is WNHNN and CDR2 is SYGVQD (reference sequence). With 4 bases clipped from V and 6 bases from J, the junction kept 9 bases outside the gene matches. This CDR3 is CASSAEGLAMANEQFF. CDR3 nucleotide sequence: TGCGCCAGCAGTGCGGAGGGACTAGCGATGGCCAATGAGCAGTTCTTC.

The chain joins TRBV19 to TRBJ1-2; TRBD1 might be the D (6 bases). Trimming cost V 6 bases and J 2 bases, with 13 bases left between them. Germline V lookup: CDR1 LNHDA, CDR2 SQIVND (reference sequence). The CDR3 contains 14 residues. The CDR3 loop reads CASSRTVNNYGYTF. Here the CDR3 DNA reads TGTGCCAGTAGCAGGACAGTTAACAACTATGGCTACACCTTC. Based on the CDR3 plus reference TRBV19 and TRBJ1-2, the full variable domain is DGGITQSPKYLFRKEGQNVTLSCEQNLNHDAMYWYRQDPGQGLRLIYYSQIVNDFQKGDIAEGYSVSREKKESFPLTVTSAQKNPTAFYLCASSRTVNNYGYTFGSGTRLTVV.

The chain links TRBV28 to TRBJ1-2, with a weak D call TRBD1 (5 bases). CDR1 is MDHEN and CDR2 is SYDVKM in the germline V gene. Between the trimmed V and J ends, which lost 2 bases and 2 bases, there was a span of 24 bases. The CDR3 runs to 19 residues. The CDR3 DNA reads TGTGCCAGCAGTTTAGAGCCCCGGGGCCGCGGTACTATAAACTATGGCTACACCTTC. Translation gives CASSLEPRGRGTINYGYTF.

The chain couples TRBV5-6 to TRBJ2-1; D is perhaps TRBD2 (6 bases). The germline V gene has CDR1 SGHDT and CDR2 YYEEEE. The CDR3 runs 16 residues. Between the trimmed V and J ends, which lost 2 bases and 7 bases, there was a span of 19 bases. This CDR3 reads CASSFLRDSSRNEQFF. The CDR3 DNA reads TGTGCCAGCAGCTTCCTACGGGACTCCTCTCGGAATGAGCAGTTCTTC.

This clone came up a few times. The chain uses TRBV18 and TRBJ1-1; D possibly corresponds to TRBD1 (5 bases). Deletions cut 2 bases from V and 6 bases from J, with 10 bases between. The CDR3 covers 13 residues. The germline gives CDR1 KGHSH, CDR2 LQKENI. The DNA of the CDR3 is TGTGCCAGCTCACCAATGAGGGGCGCTGAAGCTTTCTTT. This gives the protein CASSPMRGAEAFF.

A remark on this clone: Other DNA sequences in this sample translate to the same CDR3. The chain carries TRBV7-2 and TRBJ2-3, with D perhaps being TRBD1 or TRBD2 (5 bases each). V lost 4 bases and J 0 bases, leaving 8 bases between the germline ends. The germline CDR1 and CDR2 sequences are SGHTA and FQGNSA. The CDR3 length is 14 residues. The DNA for the CDR3 is TGTGCCAGCAGCTGGGGACCTAGCACAGATACGCAGTATTTT. Translating gives CASSWGPSTDTQYF.

The chain carries TRBV7-2 and TRBJ2-5, with TRBD2 identical over 7 bases. This CDR3 is 17 amino acids long. CDR1 is SGHTA, CDR2 FQGNSA, per germline. The ends lost 5 bases at V and 4 bases at J; junction bases unmatched: 16. The CDR3 bases are TGTGCCAGCAGCCCTCGAATCGGGGGGTGGACCAGAGAGACCCAGTACTTC. Encoded protein: CASSPRIGGWTRETQYF.

CDR3 loop: CASSRILAGQETQYF. CDR3 in DNA: TGTGCCAGCAGCCGAATACTAGCGGGGCAAGAGACCCAGTACTTC. This chain joins TRBV7-2 and TRBJ2-5; 10 nucleotides align to TRBD2. Germline-derived CDR1 and CDR2 are SGHTA and FQGNSA. CDR3 length: 15 amino acids. V lost 5 bases and J lost 2; bases outside the gene matches: 5.

V gene TRBV7-8 combines with J gene TRBJ2-5, with TRBD2 identical over 9 bases. The CDR3 totals 15 residues. Germline V gene data show CDR1 as SGHVS and CDR2 as FQNEAQ. Trimming removed 5 bases from V and 0 bases from J; junction bases left unmatched: 4. The CDR3 region has the DNA TGTGCCAGCAGCGTACAGCGGGGGGACCAAGAGACCCAGTACTTC. Protein sequence: CASSVQRGDQETQYF.

The gene calls are TRBV19 and TRBJ2-6; 11 bases map to TRBD1. Trimming at V came to 6 bases and at J to 0 bases, leaving 4 bases not matched to a gene. Germline-derived CDR1 and CDR2 are LNHDA and SQIVND (reference sequence). The CDR3 is made up of 17 amino acids. CDR3 protein: CASRTGTGGSGANVLTF. Here the CDR3 DNA reads TGTGCCAGTAGGACCGGGACAGGGGGCTCTGGGGCCAACGTCCTGACTTTC.

V and J are TRBV9 and TRBJ2-1; 7 nucleotides agree with TRBD2. CDR3 length: 12 amino acids. Germline V gene data show CDR1 as SGDLS and CDR2 as YYNGEE. V gave up 3 bases and J gave up 14 bases; unmatched junction bases: 8. CDR3 sequence: CASSAGLEKKFF. The CDR3 DNA reads as TGTGCCAGCAGCGCCGGACTAGAAAAGAAGTTCTTC.

This chain uses TRBV11-2 with TRBJ2-7; maybe TRBD1 (6 bases). The V end was cut by 4 bases, the J end by 6 bases, with 16 bases between. The germline V gene encodes CDR1 SGHAT and CDR2 FQNNGV. The CDR3 has 14 residues. Here the CDR3 DNA reads TGTGCCAGCAGCTCAGGACAGTCGATCTCCGAGCAGTACTTC. This codes for CASSSGQSISEQYF.

The chain carries TRBV7-2 and TRBJ2-7; 13 nucleotides agree with TRBD2. Germline trimming cut 2 bases from V and 2 bases from J; bases unmatched to any gene: 6. Germline V gene lookup returns CDR1 SGHTA and CDR2 FQGNSA. The CDR3 runs to 17 residues. The CDR3 sequence: CASSLSGLAGSTYEQYF. The CDR3 bases are TGTGCCAGCAGCTTATCGGGACTAGCGGGGAGTACCTACGAGCAGTACTTC.

The chain links TRBV15 to TRBJ2-1, with D possibly matching TRBD2 (5 bases). The CDR3 sequence is 17 residues long. The germline V gene encodes CDR1 LNHNV and CDR2 YYDKDF (reference sequence). The V gene lost 5 bases and the J gene lost 0 bases, with 17 bases spanning the gap. CDR3 nucleotides: TGTGCCACCAGCTCCCGGCTGGAGGAAAGCTCCTACAATGAGCAGTTCTTC. Translating gives CATSSRLEESSYNEQFF.

The V gene is TRBV11-3, the J gene TRBJ2-3, with no clear D. CDR1 and CDR2 (germline): SGHNT, YENEEA. The CDR3 length is 14 residues. Deletions cut 2 bases from V and 2 bases from J, with 8 bases between. CDR3 amino acids: CASSLNPATDTQYF. The CDR3, as DNA: TGTGCCAGCAGCTTAAACCCAGCCACAGATACGCAGTATTTT.